This TCR beta chain is from a study of regulatory T cells in long-lasting Graves disease. This clonotype was counted a few times. What it binds is unknown. Time point in this sample: persistent/refractory GD, antithyroid drugs over 5 years with positive TRAb. Scientists built the TCR library using RNA that was extracted from PBMCs. Study-wide results and caveats: Whereas about 870 public clonotypes were shared by new patients, persistent patients shared more, at approximately 2,700. Persistent cases favored TRBV28, TRBJ1-2 and TRBJ2-5. Lower TCR diversity characterized persistent Graves' patients relative to newly diagnosed patients.

For TCR beta, libraries came from iRepertoire HTBI primers and Arm-PCR of CDR3 regions. Authors' analysis steps: Looking across samples, the authors found under 75 TRBV and 14 to 15 TRBJ segments. TCRdb reanalysed the multiplex PCR reads using MiXCR and keeps one entry per CDR3 protein. For this entry, the V and J calls and clone size follow TCRdb and not the study's own pipeline. The table shows hundreds of thousands of distinct CDR3 sequences, with around 21% occurring only once. Germline V gene data show CDR1 as SQVTM and CDR2 as ANQGSEA. Deletions cut 6 bases from V and 1 base from J, with 10 bases between. The CDR3 has 12 amino acids.

The sample was peripheral blood mononuclear cells (PBMCs), taken when the disease was refractory, from a patient treated with antithyroid drugs. The receptor's source is a female donor with Graves disease. The chain has TRBV29-1 and TRBJ2-7, with a possible D match to TRBD1 (6 bases). CDR3 in amino acids: CSVSGDSYEQYF. CDR3 bases: TGCAGCGTCTCAGGGGATTCCTACGAGCAGTACTTC.